This T cell receptor (beta chain) was captured by sequencing in a study of cytomegalovirus exposure and HLA in healthy donors. Study-level background: T cells numbering around 200 million yielded approximately 100 million unique TCR beta sequences in an earlier analysis. Most genotyped donors, around 78% of about 360, had Caucasian-associated genetic ancestry. Whole-study findings and limits: An analysis was carried out later, and it reportedly showed fewer N-insertions in an Asian-associated ancestry cluster than the roughly 670-donor mean.

The trim removed 5 bases at V and 6 bases at J, leaving 4 bases unmatched. The CDR3 runs 13 residues. The germline V gene encodes CDR1 MNHEY and CDR2 SMNVEV (reference sequence). Donors were nominally healthy when sampled, though unrecorded immune exposures were likely. About this clone itself: Antigen: not known.

Use of 60 Vbeta and 13 Jbeta primers characterized the PCR. Repertoires were generated with immunoSEQ multiplex PCR, while TCRdb's copy carries only in-frame clones and drops some. The sample shows 95,000 to 150,000 clones, more than 60% of them seen only once. Sequencing was done on a sample of PBMCs. This TCR derives from a man under 40 in good health and CMV-seronegative. The V gene is TRBV27, the J gene TRBJ2-3, with TRBD2 matching over 8 bases. The CDR3 here is CASSPGLGDTQYF. The CDR3, as DNA: TGTGCCAGCAGTCCGGGACTAGGGGATACGCAGTATTTT.